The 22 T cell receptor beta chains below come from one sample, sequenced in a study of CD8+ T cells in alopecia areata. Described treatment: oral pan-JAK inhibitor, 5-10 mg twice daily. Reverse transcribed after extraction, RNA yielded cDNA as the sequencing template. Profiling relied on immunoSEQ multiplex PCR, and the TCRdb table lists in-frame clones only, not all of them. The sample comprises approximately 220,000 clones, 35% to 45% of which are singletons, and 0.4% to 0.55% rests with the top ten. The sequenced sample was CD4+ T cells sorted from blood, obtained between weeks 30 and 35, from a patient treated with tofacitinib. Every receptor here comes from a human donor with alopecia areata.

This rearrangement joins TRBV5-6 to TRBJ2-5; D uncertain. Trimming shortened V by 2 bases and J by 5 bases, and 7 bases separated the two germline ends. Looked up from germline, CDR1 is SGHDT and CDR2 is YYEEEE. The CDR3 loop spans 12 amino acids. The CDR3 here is CASSLFGETQYF. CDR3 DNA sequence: TGTGCCAGCAGCTTATTTGGGGAGACCCAGTACTTC.

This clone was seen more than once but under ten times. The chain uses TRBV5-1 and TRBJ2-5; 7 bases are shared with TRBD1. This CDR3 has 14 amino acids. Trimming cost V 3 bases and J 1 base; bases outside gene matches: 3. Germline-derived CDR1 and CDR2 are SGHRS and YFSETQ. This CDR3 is CASSYGQAQETQYF. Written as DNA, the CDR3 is TGCGCCAGCAGCTATGGACAGGCCCAAGAGACCCAGTACTTC.

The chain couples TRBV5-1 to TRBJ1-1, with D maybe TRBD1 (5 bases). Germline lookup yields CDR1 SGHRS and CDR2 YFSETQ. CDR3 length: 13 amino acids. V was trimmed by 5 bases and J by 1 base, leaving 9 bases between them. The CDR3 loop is CASRLDRNTEAFF. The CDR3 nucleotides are TGCGCCAGCAGGTTAGACAGGAACACTGAAGCTTTCTTT. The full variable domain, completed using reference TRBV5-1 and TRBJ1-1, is KAGVTQTPRYLIKTRGQQVTLSCSPISGHRSVSWYQQTPGQGLQFLFEYFSETQRNKGNFPGRFSGRQFSNSRSEMNVSTLELGDSALYLCASRLDRNTEAFFGQGTRLTVV.

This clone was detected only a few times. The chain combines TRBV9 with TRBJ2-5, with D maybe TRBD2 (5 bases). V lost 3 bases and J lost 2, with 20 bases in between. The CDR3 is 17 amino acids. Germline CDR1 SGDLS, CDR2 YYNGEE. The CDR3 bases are TGTGCCAGCAGCGCCCCTTCATTAGCGCGGGCACAAGAGACCCAGTACTTC. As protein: CASSAPSLARAQETQYF.

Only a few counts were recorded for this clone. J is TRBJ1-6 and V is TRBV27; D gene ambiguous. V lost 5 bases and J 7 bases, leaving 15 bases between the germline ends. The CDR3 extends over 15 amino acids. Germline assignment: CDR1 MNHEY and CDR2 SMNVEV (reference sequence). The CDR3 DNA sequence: TGTGCCAGCAGTCGAGAAGATATAGGCAATTCACCCCTCCACTTT. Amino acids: CASSREDIGNSPLHF.

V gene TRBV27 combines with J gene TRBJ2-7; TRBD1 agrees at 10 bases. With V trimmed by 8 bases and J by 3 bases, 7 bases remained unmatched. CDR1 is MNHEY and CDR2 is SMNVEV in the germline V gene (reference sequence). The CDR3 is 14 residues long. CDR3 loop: CASGPGQGIYEQYF. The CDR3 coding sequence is TGTGCCAGCGGACCGGGACAGGGGATCTACGAGCAGTACTTC.

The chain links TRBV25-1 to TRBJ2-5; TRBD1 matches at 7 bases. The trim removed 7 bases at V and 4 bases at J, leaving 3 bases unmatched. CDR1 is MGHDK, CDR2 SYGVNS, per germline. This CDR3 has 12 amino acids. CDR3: CASTAGGETQYF. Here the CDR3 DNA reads TGTGCCAGCACGGCAGGGGGAGAGACCCAGTACTTC.

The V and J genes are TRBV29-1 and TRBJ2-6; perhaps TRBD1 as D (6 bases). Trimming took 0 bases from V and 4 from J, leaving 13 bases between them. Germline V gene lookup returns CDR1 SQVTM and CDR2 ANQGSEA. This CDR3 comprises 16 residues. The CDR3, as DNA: TGCAGCGTTGAAGACCCATACAGGGACGGGGCCAACGTCCTGACTTTC. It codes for CSVEDPYRDGANVLTF. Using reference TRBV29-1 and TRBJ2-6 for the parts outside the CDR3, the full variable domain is SAVISQKPSRDICQRGTSLTIQCQVDSQVTMMFWYRQQPGQSLTLIATANQGSEATYESGFVIDKFPISRPNLTFSTLTVSNMSPEDSSIYLCSVEDPYRDGANVLTFGAGSRLTVL.

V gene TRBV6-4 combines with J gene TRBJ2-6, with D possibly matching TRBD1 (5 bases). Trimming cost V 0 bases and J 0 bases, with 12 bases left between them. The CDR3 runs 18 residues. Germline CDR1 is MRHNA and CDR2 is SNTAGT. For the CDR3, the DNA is TGTGCCAGCAGTGACTCGGCAGGGCTACCCTCTGGGGCCAACGTCCTGACTTTC. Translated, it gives CASSDSAGLPSGANVLTF.

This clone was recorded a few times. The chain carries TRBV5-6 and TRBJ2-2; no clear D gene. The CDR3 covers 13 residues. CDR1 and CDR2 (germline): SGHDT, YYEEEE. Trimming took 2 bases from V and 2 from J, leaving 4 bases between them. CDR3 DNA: TGTGCCAGCAGCTTTAGAAACACCGGGGAGCTGTTTTTT. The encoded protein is CASSFRNTGELFF. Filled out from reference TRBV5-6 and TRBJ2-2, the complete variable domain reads DAGVTQSPTHLIKTRGQQVTLRCSPKSGHDTVSWYQQALGQGPQFIFQYYEEEERQRGNFPDRFSGHQFPNYSSELNVNALLLGDSALYLCASSFRNTGELFFGEGSRLTVL.

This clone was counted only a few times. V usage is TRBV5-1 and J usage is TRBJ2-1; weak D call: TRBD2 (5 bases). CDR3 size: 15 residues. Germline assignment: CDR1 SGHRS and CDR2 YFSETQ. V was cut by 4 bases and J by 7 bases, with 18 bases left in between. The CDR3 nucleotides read TGCGCCAGCAGCCACCTTGTGTCCGGGGATAATGAGCAGTTCTTC. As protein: CASSHLVSGDNEQFF.

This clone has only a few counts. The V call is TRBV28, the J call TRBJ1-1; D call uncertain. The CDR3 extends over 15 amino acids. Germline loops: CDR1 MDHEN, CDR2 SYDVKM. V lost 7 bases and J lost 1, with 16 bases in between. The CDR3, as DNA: TGTGCCAGCATCCCGACGAGGAGCCGGAACACTGAAGCTTTCTTT. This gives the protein CASIPTRSRNTEAFF.

The CDR3 is CASSPSGQGTYEQYF. CDR3 in DNA: TGTGCCAGCTCACCTTCGGGACAGGGTACCTACGAGCAGTACTTC. The V and J genes are TRBV18 and TRBJ2-7; 9 bases fit TRBD1. CDR1 and CDR2 (germline): KGHSH, LQKENI. J was trimmed by 2 bases and V by 3 bases; bases with no gene match: 5. This CDR3 spans 15 amino acids.

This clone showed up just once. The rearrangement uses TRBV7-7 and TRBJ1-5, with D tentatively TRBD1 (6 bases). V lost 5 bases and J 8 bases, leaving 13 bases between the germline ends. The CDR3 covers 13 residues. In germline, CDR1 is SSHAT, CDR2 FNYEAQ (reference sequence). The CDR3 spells CASSPGEGEPQHF. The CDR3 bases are TGTGCCAGCAGCCCAGGGGAAGGAGAGCCCCAGCATTTT.

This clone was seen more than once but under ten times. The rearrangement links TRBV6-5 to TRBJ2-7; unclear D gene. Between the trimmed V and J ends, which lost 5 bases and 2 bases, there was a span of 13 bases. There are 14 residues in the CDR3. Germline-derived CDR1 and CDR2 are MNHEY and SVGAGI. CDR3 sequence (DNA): TGTGCCAGCAGTGCCCCGACGGAAGCCTACGAGCAGTACTTC. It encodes CASSAPTEAYEQYF.

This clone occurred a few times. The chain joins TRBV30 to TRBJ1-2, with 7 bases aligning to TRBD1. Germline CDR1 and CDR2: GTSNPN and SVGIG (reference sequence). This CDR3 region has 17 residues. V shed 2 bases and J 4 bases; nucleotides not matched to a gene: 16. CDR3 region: CAWSINRGGGFGYGYTF. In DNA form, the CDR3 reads TGTGCCTGGAGTATAAACAGGGGTGGAGGTTTTGGCTATGGCTACACCTTC.

CDR3 sequence: CAWSVQGADNQPQHF. CDR3 nucleotides: TGTGCCTGGAGTGTACAGGGGGCTGATAATCAGCCCCAGCATTTT. V and J are TRBV30 and TRBJ1-5; 9 nucleotides line up with TRBD1. This CDR3 contains 15 residues. CDR1 GTSNPN and CDR2 SVGIG come from the germline V gene (reference sequence). V shed 0 bases, J shed 4 bases, and the junction held 4 bases outside the gene matches.

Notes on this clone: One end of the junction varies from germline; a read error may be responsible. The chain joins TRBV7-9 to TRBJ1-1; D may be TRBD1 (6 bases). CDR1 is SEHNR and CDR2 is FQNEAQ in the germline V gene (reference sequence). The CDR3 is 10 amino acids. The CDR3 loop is CASSPGTLLF. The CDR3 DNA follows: TGTGCCAGCAGCCCTGGGACACTCCTCTTT.

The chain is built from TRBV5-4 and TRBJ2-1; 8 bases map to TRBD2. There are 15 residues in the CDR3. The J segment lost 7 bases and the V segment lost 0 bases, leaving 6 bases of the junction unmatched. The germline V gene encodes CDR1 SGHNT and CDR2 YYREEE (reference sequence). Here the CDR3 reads CASSLAGGIRNEQFF. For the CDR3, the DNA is TGTGCCAGCAGCTTGGCGGGAGGGATCCGAAATGAGCAGTTCTTC.

CDR3: CASSNRADSPLHF. The DNA of the CDR3 is TGTGCCAGCAGCAACAGGGCTGATTCACCCCTCCACTTT. The chain is built from TRBV9 and TRBJ1-6; weak D call: TRBD1 (6 bases). The CDR3 covers 13 residues. Germline-derived CDR1 and CDR2 are SGDLS and YYNGEE. The V end was cut by 4 bases, the J end by 8 bases, with 10 bases between. Drawing the rest from reference TRBV9 and TRBJ1-6, the complete variable domain is DSGVTQTPKHLITATGQRVTLRCSPRSGDLSVYWYQQSLDQGLQFLIQYYNGEERAKGNILERFSAQQFPDLHSELNLSSLELGDSALYFCASSNRADSPLHFGNGTRLTVT.

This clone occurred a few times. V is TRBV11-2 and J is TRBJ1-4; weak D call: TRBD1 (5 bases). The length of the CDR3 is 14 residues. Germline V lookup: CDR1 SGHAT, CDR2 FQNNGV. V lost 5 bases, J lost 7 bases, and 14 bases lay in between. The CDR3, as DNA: TGTGCCAGCAGCCCCCGGACACGGGGTGAAAAACTGTTTTTT. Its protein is CASSPRTRGEKLFF. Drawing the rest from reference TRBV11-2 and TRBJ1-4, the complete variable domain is EAGVAQSPRYKIIEKRQSVAFWCNPISGHATLYWYQQILGQGPKLLIQFQNNGVVDDSQLPKDRFSAERLKGVDSTLKIQPAKLEDSAVYLCASSPRTRGEKLFFGSGTQLSVL.

The CDR3 sequence: CASSHPILSSGPTDTQYF. For the CDR3, the DNA is TGCGCCAGCAGCCACCCGATCTTATCTAGCGGTCCCACAGATACGCAGTATTTT. The V gene is TRBV4-1, the J gene TRBJ2-3, with 7 nucleotides matching TRBD2. Trimming took 3 bases from V and 2 from J; bases not matched to a gene: 14. Germline V gene sequence: CDR1 MGHRA, CDR2 YSYEKL. This CDR3 has 18 amino acids.